Each of the 12 T cell receptor beta chains below was sequenced from the same sample in a study of naive and memory T cell subsets. Both TRBC1 and TRBC2 were covered by a beta constant-region primer of two equimolar oligonucleotides. Four rounds of PCR amplified the ligated cDNA using nested alpha and beta constant-region primers plus SP2. TCRdb analysed the UMI-ligation and nested PCR reads with MiXCR anew, one entry per CDR3 protein. The data hold 130,000 or so distinct CDR3 sequences, with approximately 37% observed a single time. Sequencing was done on a sample of central memory CD4+ T cells from blood. Receptors were obtained from a human donor in good health.

This clonotype was counted ten times or more. The chain carries TRBV28 and TRBJ2-1, with 7 nucleotides matching TRBD1. Germline V gene sequence: CDR1 MDHEN, CDR2 SYDVKM. The length of the CDR3 is 15 residues. Trimming removed 2 bases from V and 2 bases from J; junction bases left unmatched: 3. The CDR3 DNA sequence: TGTGCCAGCAGTTTAGACAGGGTGACCTACAATGAGCAGTTCTTC. Translating gives CASSLDRVTYNEQFF. Filled out from reference TRBV28 and TRBJ2-1, the complete variable domain reads DVKVTQSSRYLVKRTGEKVFLECVQDMDHENMFWYRQDPGLGLRLIYFSYDVKMKEKGDIPEGYSVSREKKERFSLILESASTNQTSMYLCASSLDRVTYNEQFFGPGTRLTVL.

In its sample, this clonotype was seen many times. The chain has TRBV18 and TRBJ1-2; D is ambiguous. In germline, CDR1 is KGHSH, CDR2 LQKENI. Trimming cost V 1 base and J 3 bases, with 12 bases left between them. This CDR3 spans 15 amino acids. The CDR3 is CASSPLSNRYYGYTF. CDR3 coding DNA: TGTGCCAGCTCACCACTGTCTAACAGATACTATGGCTACACCTTC.

The J gene is TRBJ2-5, the V gene TRBV28, with 7 bases that match TRBD2. CDR3 size: 12 residues. Germline-derived CDR1 and CDR2 are MDHEN and SYDVKM. V was clipped by 10 bases and J by 5 bases; unmatched bases: 7. CDR3 loop: CATQRLAETQYF. CDR3 DNA sequence: TGTGCCACCCAAAGACTAGCTGAGACCCAGTACTTC.

The chain employs TRBV4-3 and TRBJ1-5; D gene ambiguous. The CDR3 is 15 residues long. Per germline, CDR1 LGHNA and CDR2 YSLEER. V lost 0 bases to trimming and J lost 0 bases, with 6 bases between them. The CDR3 here is CASSQDHYSNQPQHF. The CDR3 DNA reads TGCGCCAGCAGCCAAGATCACTATAGCAATCAGCCCCAGCATTTT.

On this clonotype: The CDR3 ends on some other residue instead of the conserved phenylalanine or tryptophan, so this is likely a read error. The chain's CDR3 is CASSPPVGRQRTLHL. The CDR3 nucleotides read TGTGCCAGCAGCCCCCCGGTCGGCCGACAACGGACCCTCCACCTT. The chain carries TRBV3-1 and TRBJ1-6; D not certain. The germline CDR1 and CDR2 sequences are LGHDT and YNNKEL (reference sequence). V was cut by 4 bases and J by 14 bases, with 21 bases left in between. The CDR3 runs to 15 residues.

This chain uses TRBV6-6 with TRBJ2-7, with D maybe TRBD2 (6 bases). The V end was cut by 2 bases, the J end by 2 bases, with 10 bases between. CDR1 MNHNY and CDR2 SVGAGI come from the germline V gene (reference sequence). The CDR3 totals 14 residues. In DNA form, the CDR3 reads TGTGCCAGCAGTTACACGGGAGTCACCTACGAGCAGTACTTC. This sequence encodes CASSYTGVTYEQYF.

This clonotype was seen a handful of times. The gene calls are TRBV11-1 and TRBJ2-3; D gene uncertain. Trimming stripped 6 bases from V and 0 bases from J, with 13 bases between. Germline V CDR1 and CDR2: SGHAT, FQDESV (reference sequence). CDR3 length equals 15 residues. The CDR3 DNA follows: TGTGCCAGCAGACAACGACGGATTAGCACAGATACGCAGTATTTT. Its protein is CASRQRRISTDTQYF.

This clonotype was recorded a few times. The DNA for the CDR3 is TGTGCCAGCAGCCAAGAGGTCAGGGGCTATGGCTACACCTTC. Its translation is CASSQEVRGYGYTF. V is TRBV14 and J is TRBJ1-2, with TRBD1 as a possible D gene (6 bases). V dropped 0 bases and J dropped 4 bases, with 9 bases sitting between them. The germline V gene has CDR1 SGHDN and CDR2 FVKESK. The CDR3 spans 14 residues.

The table lists this clonotype with a few counts. This chain uses TRBV7-9 with TRBJ1-4; D is perhaps TRBD1 (5 bases). Germline V gene data show CDR1 as SEHNR and CDR2 as FQNEAQ (reference sequence). Trimming cost V 5 bases and J 8 bases, with 15 bases left between them. The CDR3 has 14 amino acids. The CDR3 DNA reads as TGTGCCAGCAGCGTCGGTCAGGGCCGGGAAAAACTGTTTTTT. It is translated as CASSVGQGREKLFF.

The V and J genes are TRBV28 and TRBJ1-5; D is undetermined. CDR1 and CDR2 (germline): MDHEN, SYDVKM. This CDR3 is built from 13 residues. V was shortened by 8 bases and J by 7 bases, with 15 bases between the two germline ends. The CDR3 DNA follows: TGTGCCAGCGGAATAGGGCCTCTACAGCCCCAGCATTTT. It yields the protein CASGIGPLQPQHF.

This clonotype was seen more than once but under ten times. The chain couples TRBV10-1 to TRBJ2-7, with 9 nucleotides matching TRBD1. Germline CDR1 is WNHNN and CDR2 is SYGVQD (reference sequence). V was clipped by 7 bases and J by 3 bases; unmatched bases: 10. The CDR3 is 15 residues long. The CDR3 DNA sequence: TGCGCCAGCACTCAGGACAGGGGATTCTTCTACGAGCAGTACTTC. This sequence encodes CASTQDRGFFYEQYF.

The chain carries TRBV6-1 and TRBJ1-5; D perhaps matches TRBD1 (5 bases). The CDR3 consists of 14 residues. Trimming took off 7 bases at V and 2 bases at J, with 12 bases between the two ends. Germline CDR1 reads MNHNS; CDR2 reads SASEGT. This CDR3 is CASKTDRRNQPQHF. In DNA form, the CDR3 reads TGTGCCAGCAAGACCGACAGACGCAATCAGCCCCAGCATTTT.